Presented here are 8 T cell receptor beta chains from one specimen sequenced in a study of monozygotic twins with inflammatory bowel disease. For each CDR3 protein, TCRdb gives one entry from its re-call of the 5' RACE reads, without DNA. The sample has tens of thousands of distinct CDR3 sequences. Sequencing input: blood. These receptors were collected from a human donor with ulcerative colitis or Crohn's disease, or a healthy co-twin of an affected twin (not recorded which).

CDR3 sequence reads: CASSPDEVYNSPLHF. V and J are TRBV7-9 and TRBJ1-6. The V gene's germline CDR1 is SEHNR and CDR2 FQNEAQ (reference sequence). This CDR3 has 15 residues.

The chain couples TRBV12-3 or TRBV12-4 to TRBJ2-2; TCRdb selects TRBD1, and the lack of DNA leaves this call unchecked. The CDR3 runs 15 residues. CDR3 amino acids: CASNRRGLSTGELFF.

V gene TRBV10-3 combines with J gene TRBJ1-4. This CDR3 is built from 15 residues. The germline CDR1 and CDR2 sequences are ENHRY and SYGVKD. The CDR3 loop reads CAISESTRSNEKLFF.

V and J are TRBV27 and TRBJ2-1; TCRdb gives TRBD2 as the D gene, but with no DNA this cannot be confirmed. Germline V gene lookup returns CDR1 MNHEY and CDR2 SMNVEV (reference sequence). This CDR3 is built from 14 residues. CDR3 sequence: CASSLSASGGEQFF.

V and J are TRBV6-2 or TRBV6-3 and TRBJ2-1. Germline values: CDR1 MNHEY, CDR2 SVGEGT. The CDR3 sequence is 13 residues long. CDR3 protein: CASSGRSYNEQFF.

The chain combines TRBV7-2 with TRBJ1-5. This CDR3 has 12 residues. Germline V gene sequence: CDR1 SGHTA, CDR2 FQGNSA. CDR3 in amino acids: CASSVGLEPQHF.

CDR3: CASGLSYEQYF. The V and J genes are TRBV28 and TRBJ2-7. CDR1 and CDR2 (germline): MDHEN, SYDVKM. This CDR3 is built from 11 residues.

This rearrangement joins TRBV28 to TRBJ1-1; checking the TCRdb D call of TRBD1 is not possible without DNA. This CDR3 region has 13 residues. Germline CDR1 reads MDHEN; CDR2 reads SYDVKM. CDR3 protein: CASTGQGNTEAFF.